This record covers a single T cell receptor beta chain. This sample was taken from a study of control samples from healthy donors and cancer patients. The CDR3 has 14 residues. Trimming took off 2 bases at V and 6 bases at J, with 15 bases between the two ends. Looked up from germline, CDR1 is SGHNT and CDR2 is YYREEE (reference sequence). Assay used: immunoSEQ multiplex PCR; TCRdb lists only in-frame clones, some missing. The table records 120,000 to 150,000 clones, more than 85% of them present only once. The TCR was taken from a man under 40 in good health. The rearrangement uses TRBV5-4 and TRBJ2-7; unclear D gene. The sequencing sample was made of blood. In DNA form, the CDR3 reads TGTGCCAGCAGCTTCGACCCATCAAGGCGCGAGCAGTACTTC. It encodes CASSFDPSRREQYF.